The entry below gives a single T cell receptor (beta chain) sequence along with its context. What it binds is unknown. TCRdb re-analyzed the 5' RACE reads; it lists each CDR3 protein once, without DNA. The sample data list 300,000 to 400,000 distinct CDR3 sequences. The data are from a study of monozygotic twins with inflammatory bowel disease. The total RNA came straight from whole blood, and T cells were not sorted beforehand. The study's findings and limits: Patient repertoires may have gained variability from differing immunosuppressive treatments. Repertoire similarity matched across concordant and discordant twins, perhaps owing to limited power. On the inverse Simpson index, IBD patients scored lower for TCRbeta diversity than healthy co-twins.

CDR1 and CDR2 from the germline V gene are LGHNA and YNFKEQ. This CDR3 has 15 residues. The V and J genes are TRBV4-2 and TRBJ2-7; the D gene TCRdb calls, TRBD2, cannot be checked with no DNA. Input material: blood. The TCR was taken from a human donor with ulcerative colitis or Crohn's disease, or a healthy co-twin of an affected twin (not recorded which). This chain's CDR3 is CASSQDERGAYEQYF.